This T cell receptor beta chain was sequenced in a study of blood T cell repertoires in COVID-19. V lost 3 bases and J lost 5; bases outside the gene matches: 11. The CDR3 consists of 16 residues. Germline V gives CDR1 SGHKS, CDR2 YYEKEE (reference sequence). The method was immunoSEQ multiplex PCR; TCRdb's version includes in-frame clones alone and lacks a portion of them. The sample includes 50,000 to 60,000 clones, about 87% of them seen just once. The chain has TRBV5-5 and TRBJ2-5; 9 positions agree with TRBD2. The source is a human donor with active COVID-19. The donor label of this sample is uncertain. What was sequenced was peripheral blood. The CDR3 here is CASSSGGAGGAETQYF. The CDR3 bases are TGTGCCAGCAGCTCCGGGGGCGCGGGGGGGGCGGAGACCCAGTACTTC.